This entry is about one T cell receptor (beta chain). The antigen is unknown. Trimming took off 6 bases at V and 2 bases at J, with 10 bases between the two ends. There are 13 residues in the CDR3. Germline V gene data show CDR1 as SNHLY and CDR2 as FYNNEI. The PCR used 60 Vbeta and 13 Jbeta primers. Sequencing used immunoSEQ multiplex PCR; TCRdb keeps in-frame clones, though not all of them. The sample shows over 70,000 clones, approximately 80% of them seen only once. These data belong to a study of cytomegalovirus exposure and HLA in healthy donors. About the research overall: Among roughly 180 million T cells, an earlier analysis found roughly 120 million unique TCR beta sequences. Among the 398 genotyped donors, approximately 82% were placed in the Caucasian-associated ancestry cluster.

Broader study findings: Earlier results showed most TCR beta V segments being productive about 87% or about 30% of the time. Researchers had no immune exposure information except CMV serostatus available.

This receptor was identified in a man aged 25 to 40 in good health and CMV-seronegative. The chain couples TRBV2 to TRBJ1-2; D remains unclear. Sequencing was carried out using PBMCs. The chain's CDR3 is CASRTSGNYGYTF. CDR3 in DNA: TGTGCCAGCAGGACAAGTGGGAACTATGGCTACACCTTC. The full variable domain, with the rest looked up from reference TRBV2 and TRBJ1-2, is EPEVTQTPSHQVTQMGQEVILRCVPISNHLYFYWYRQILGQKVEFLVSFYNNEISEKSEIFDDQFSVERPDGSNFTLKIRSTKLEDSAMYFCASRTSGNYGYTFGSGTRLTVV.